A single sample is the source of the 32 T cell receptor beta chains below, sequenced in a study of blood T cell repertoires in COVID-19. The table came from immunoSEQ multiplex PCR; TCRdb's copy has only in-frame clones and leaves some out. Of roughly 130,000 clones listed, roughly 90% were seen once; the top ten hold roughly 5%. Sequenced input: peripheral blood. These receptors all stem from a man in his 60s with COVID-19, enrolled during active disease.

The chain recombines TRBV30 with TRBJ1-4, with TRBD1 matching over 7 bases. Per the germline V gene, CDR1 is GTSNPN and CDR2 is SVGIG (reference sequence). This CDR3 spans 13 amino acids. Trimming took 8 bases from V and 3 from J; bases not matched to a gene: 6. DNA for the CDR3: TGTGCCGGGGGGGACAGAGCTAATGAAAAACTGTTTTTT. Translated: CAGGDRANEKLFF.

This chain uses TRBV18 with TRBJ1-1; the match to TRBD1 covers 7 bases. J was trimmed by 0 bases and V by 6 bases; bases with no gene match: 10. This CDR3 is built from 16 residues. CDR1 is KGHSH, CDR2 LQKENI, per germline. The CDR3 loop is CASSLVKTGLNTEAFF. The CDR3 nucleotides are TGTGCCAGCTCTCTCGTAAAGACAGGGCTGAACACTGAAGCTTTCTTT.

V and J are TRBV6-5 and TRBJ2-3; weak D call: TRBD2 (6 bases). Trimming pared 10 bases from V and 1 base from J, leaving 12 bases between. The CDR3 has 13 residues. The germline CDR1 and CDR2 sequences are MNHEY and SVGAGI. This CDR3 is CATQIAGTDTQYF. CDR3 bases: TGTGCCACCCAAATAGCGGGCACAGATACGCAGTATTTT.

V gene TRBV28 combines with J gene TRBJ2-1; D is unclear. The CDR3 runs 11 residues. In germline, CDR1 is MDHEN, CDR2 SYDVKM. V was shortened by 3 bases and J by 7 bases, with 4 bases between the two germline ends. The CDR3 DNA reads as TGTGCCAGCAGTTTTCTAAATGAGCAGTTCTTC. The encoded protein is CASSFLNEQFF.

The chain couples TRBV12-5 to TRBJ1-1, with D unresolved. This CDR3 region has 15 residues. V was trimmed by 0 bases and J by 2 bases, leaving 10 bases between them. Germline CDR1 LGHNT, CDR2 FRNRAP. The DNA of the CDR3 is TGTGCTAGTGGTTTGGTAATCGGGGAAAACACTGAAGCTTTCTTT. Amino acid sequence: CASGLVIGENTEAFF.

This clone was recorded once. The chain links TRBV19 to TRBJ2-5; 12 nucleotides match TRBD2. This CDR3 has 18 residues. Germline trimming cut 4 bases from V and 4 bases from J; bases unmatched to any gene: 13. CDR1 LNHDA and CDR2 SQIVND come from the germline V gene (reference sequence). The chain's CDR3 is CASSKGTSGLSGGETQYF. The CDR3 DNA is TGTGCCAGTAGTAAAGGGACTAGCGGGTTGTCGGGTGGAGAGACCCAGTACTTC. Looking up the rest from reference TRBV19 and TRBJ2-5 gives the full variable domain: DGGITQSPKYLFRKEGQNVTLSCEQNLNHDAMYWYRQDPGQGLRLIYYSQIVNDFQKGDIAEGYSVSREKKESFPLTVTSAQKNPTAFYLCASSKGTSGLSGGETQYFGPGTRLLVL.

V gene TRBV19 combines with J gene TRBJ1-5, with TRBD1 as a possible D gene (6 bases). Between the trimmed V and J ends, which lost 7 bases and 6 bases, there was a span of 19 bases. Per germline, CDR1 LNHDA and CDR2 SQIVND (reference sequence). The CDR3 consists of 15 residues. This CDR3 reads CASTPGGGGGQPQHF. The DNA of the CDR3 is TGTGCCAGTACTCCGGGGGGGGGCGGCGGTCAGCCCCAGCATTTT.

The chain's CDR3 is CSVDGQGDQPQHF. The CDR3 DNA reads as TGCAGCGTCGACGGACAGGGGGATCAGCCCCAGCATTTT. This chain links TRBV29-1 with TRBJ1-5; 10 positions agree with TRBD1. The J segment lost 5 bases and the V segment lost 6 bases, leaving 4 bases of the junction unmatched. The CDR3 loop spans 13 amino acids. Germline V gene sequence: CDR1 SQVTM, CDR2 ANQGSEA.

The genes are TRBV5-4 and TRBJ1-3; TRBD1 agrees at 7 bases. After removal of 4 bases from V and 0 bases from J, the junction contained 4 bases not matched to a gene. Germline values: CDR1 SGHNT, CDR2 YYREEE (reference sequence). The CDR3 loop spans 15 amino acids. The CDR3, as DNA: TGTGCCAGCAGCGCAGGGACAGCCTCTGGAAACACCATATATTTT. Amino acid sequence: CASSAGTASGNTIYF.

The rearrangement joins TRBV25-1 to TRBJ1-3; D is unresolved. The CDR3 is 14 amino acids. Germline V gene sequence: CDR1 MGHDK, CDR2 SYGVNS. The V gene lost 6 bases and the J gene lost 0 bases, with 9 bases spanning the gap. CDR3 in amino acids: CASRQPDSGNTIYF. CDR3 coding DNA: TGTGCCAGCAGACAGCCCGACTCTGGAAACACCATATATTTT. The entire variable domain, with the rest obtained from reference TRBV25-1 and TRBJ1-3, is as follows: EADIYQTPRYLVIGTGKKITLECSQTMGHDKMYWYQQDPGMELHLIHYSYGVNSTEKGDLSSESTVSRIRTEHFPLTLESARPSHTSQYLCASRQPDSGNTIYFGEGSWLTVV.

V is TRBV10-2 and J is TRBJ2-2, with D maybe TRBD1 (6 bases). Germline assignment: CDR1 WSHSY and CDR2 SAAADI. This CDR3 has 16 residues. V was shortened by 3 bases and J by 4 bases, with 15 bases between the two germline ends. This chain's CDR3 is CASSDLRTVATGELFF. CDR3 nucleotide sequence: TGCGCCAGCAGTGATCTTCGGACAGTCGCCACCGGGGAGCTGTTTTTT.

The chain uses TRBV28 and TRBJ1-2; 9 bases agree with TRBD1. The germline CDR1 and CDR2 sequences are MDHEN and SYDVKM. Trimming took 3 bases from V and 8 from J; bases not matched to a gene: 10. The length of the CDR3 is 15 residues. The CDR3 protein is CASSLGTGGYGGYTF. The CDR3 DNA is TGTGCCAGCAGTTTGGGAACAGGGGGCTATGGCGGCTACACCTTC.

J is TRBJ2-1 and V is TRBV15, with D perhaps matching TRBD2 (6 bases). The CDR3 extends over 14 amino acids. The V gene lost 0 bases and the J gene lost 5 bases, with 8 bases spanning the gap. Germline CDR1 LNHNV, CDR2 YYDKDF (reference sequence). The chain's CDR3 is CATSRDRLDNEQFF. As DNA, the CDR3 is TGTGCCACCAGCAGAGATCGACTAGACAATGAGCAGTTCTTC.

This chain uses TRBV9 with TRBJ1-6, with D unresolved. The CDR3 length is 15 residues. The ends were cut back, 0 bases at V and 13 bases at J, with 17 bases in the middle. Germline CDR1 and CDR2: SGDLS and YYNGEE. CDR3 sequence (DNA): TGTGCCAGCAGCGTAGGTTGGCACAGCATTTACCCCCTCCACTTT. It translates to CASSVGWHSIYPLHF.

The chain is built from TRBV19 and TRBJ2-3; 10 bases agree with TRBD2. From germline, CDR1 is LNHDA and CDR2 SQIVND (reference sequence). This CDR3 has 14 amino acids. The V and J ends lost 9 bases and 5 bases, in that order; junction bases with no gene match: 8. CDR3 coding DNA: TGTGCCAGCACTAGCGGGAATTCCCTAGATACGCAGTATTTT. Translated, it gives CASTSGNSLDTQYF.

This chain uses TRBV19 with TRBJ2-1, with TRBD1 matching over 9 bases. The germline V gene has CDR1 LNHDA and CDR2 SQIVND (reference sequence). Germline trimming cut 2 bases from V and 8 bases from J; bases unmatched to any gene: 7. CDR3 length: 15 amino acids. The CDR3 is CASSIRDRDYDEQFF. As DNA, the CDR3 is TGTGCCAGTAGTATAAGGGACAGGGATTACGATGAGCAGTTCTTC.

V usage is TRBV27 and J usage is TRBJ2-1, with 7 bases lining up with TRBD2. The germline V gene has CDR1 MNHEY and CDR2 SMNVEV (reference sequence). Unmatched junction bases numbered 7, after V lost 2 bases and J lost 6 bases. The CDR3 extends over 15 amino acids. CDR3 in DNA: TGTGCCAGCAGTTTACTTAGGACTAGATCCAATGAGCAGTTCTTC. Translation gives CASSLLRTRSNEQFF.

This chain joins TRBV19 and TRBJ2-1; TRBD1 agrees at 11 bases. V dropped 4 bases and J dropped 0; count of bases not matched to a gene: 2. The length of the CDR3 is 16 residues. The germline V gene has CDR1 LNHDA and CDR2 SQIVND (reference sequence). The DNA for the CDR3 is TGTGCCAGTAGTACGGGGACAGGGGGCTCCTACAATGAGCAGTTCTTC. Protein: CASSTGTGGSYNEQFF.

The chain carries TRBV7-2 and TRBJ1-2, with a weak D call TRBD1 (6 bases). Germline CDR1 SGHTA, CDR2 FQGNSA. Trimming pared 5 bases from V and 8 bases from J, leaving 18 bases between. The CDR3 consists of 14 residues. The CDR3 protein is CASSTRLGARGYTF. For the CDR3, the DNA is TGTGCCAGCAGCACGCGGCTGGGGGCGCGGGGCTACACCTTC.

The chain links TRBV5-1 to TRBJ2-3, with 8 bases lining up with TRBD1. The CDR3 sequence is 14 residues long. V gave up 3 bases and J gave up 3 bases; unmatched junction bases: 3. The germline V gene has CDR1 SGHRS and CDR2 YFSETQ. Written as DNA, the CDR3 is TGCGCCAGCAGCTCCCGACAGGGGACAGATACGCAGTATTTT. Amino acids: CASSSRQGTDTQYF.

The genes are TRBV2 and TRBJ2-7; 12 bases agree with TRBD2. Germline V gives CDR1 SNHLY, CDR2 FYNNEI. The CDR3 runs to 15 residues. The junction had 4 bases not matched to a gene; V was cut back by 4 bases and J by 3 bases. The CDR3 nucleotides read TGTGCCAGCAGTGGACTAGCGGGAGAGGGCTACGAGCAGTACTTC. Translated: CASSGLAGEGYEQYF.

The chain uses TRBV11-3 and TRBJ2-7, with D possibly TRBD1 on 6 matching bases. Germline CDR1 and CDR2: SGHNT and YENEEA. CDR3 length: 13 amino acids. V was pared by 5 bases and J by 3 bases, with 11 bases between. CDR3 loop: CASSRGQIYEQYF. The CDR3, as DNA: TGTGCCAGCAGCCGAGGACAGATCTACGAGCAGTACTTC.

The chain has TRBV14 and TRBJ1-1, with D possibly matching TRBD1 (6 bases). V gave up 1 base and J gave up 0 bases, with 9 bases separating them. CDR1 SGHDN and CDR2 FVKESK come from the germline V gene. This CDR3 is built from 15 residues. CDR3 in DNA: TGTGCCAGCAGCCAAGCAGGGGAATTGAACACTGAAGCTTTCTTT. Encoded protein: CASSQAGELNTEAFF.

This clone came up once. The J gene is TRBJ2-2, the V gene TRBV19, with 7 bases lining up with TRBD2. Germline CDR1 reads LNHDA; CDR2 reads SQIVND (reference sequence). V was pared by 3 bases and J by 1 base, with 5 bases of the junction left unmatched. The CDR3 length is 16 residues. CDR3 protein: CASSMTGGLNTGELFF. Written as DNA, the CDR3 is TGTGCCAGTAGTATGACGGGAGGACTGAACACCGGGGAGCTGTTTTTT.

The gene calls are TRBV9 and TRBJ1-2; 7 nucleotides match TRBD1. The CDR3 covers 13 residues. Per the germline V gene, CDR1 is SGDLS and CDR2 is YYNGEE. J lost 7 bases, V lost 3 bases, and 6 bases had no gene match. The CDR3 DNA is TGTGCCAGCAGCGGACAGGGAGCGTCTGGCTACACCTTC. It translates to CASSGQGASGYTF. The full variable domain, completed using reference TRBV9 and TRBJ1-2, is DSGVTQTPKHLITATGQRVTLRCSPRSGDLSVYWYQQSLDQGLQFLIQYYNGEERAKGNILERFSAQQFPDLHSELNLSSLELGDSALYFCASSGQGASGYTFGSGTRLTVV.

V and J are TRBV24-1 and TRBJ2-1; tentatively, D is TRBD2 (5 bases). Germline V CDR1 and CDR2: KGHDR, SFDVKD. Trimming stripped 4 bases from V and 8 bases from J, with 11 bases between. This CDR3 has 13 residues. In DNA form, the CDR3 reads TGTGCCACCAGTGAGGAGGTATTGGATGAGCAGTTCTTC. Translation: CATSEEVLDEQFF.

The chain recombines TRBV7-9 with TRBJ2-1; D might be TRBD1 (5 bases). Germline loops: CDR1 SEHNR, CDR2 FQNEAQ (reference sequence). Trimming shortened V by 5 bases and J by 7 bases, and 12 bases separated the two germline ends. This CDR3 has 13 amino acids. The CDR3 sequence is CASSPKGLNEQFF. The CDR3 DNA reads TGTGCCAGCAGCCCGAAGGGGTTGAATGAGCAGTTCTTC.

J is TRBJ1-5 and V is TRBV10-1; D is unresolved. Germline CDR1 reads WNHNN; CDR2 reads SYGVQD (reference sequence). The CDR3 is 14 residues long. V lost 0 bases to trimming and J lost 6 bases, with 9 bases between them. The DNA for the CDR3 is TGCGCCAGCAGTGAGTCCGGGGTGCGTCAGCCCCAGCATTTT. Protein product: CASSESGVRQPQHF.

This sequence joins TRBV18 and TRBJ2-7; 14 bases map to TRBD2. After removal of 6 bases from V and 4 bases from J, the junction contained 5 bases not matched to a gene. The V gene's germline CDR1 is KGHSH and CDR2 LQKENI. CDR3 length equals 15 residues. Here the CDR3 DNA reads TGTGCCAGCTCGCCCGGGACTAGCGGGAGTTACGAGCAGTACTTC. It encodes CASSPGTSGSYEQYF.

The rearrangement joins TRBV10-3 to TRBJ2-2; 9 nucleotides agree with TRBD1. V gave up 2 bases and J gave up 4 bases; unmatched junction bases: 2. This CDR3 comprises 15 residues. From germline, CDR1 is ENHRY and CDR2 SYGVKD. The CDR3 protein is CAISEDRGTTGELFF. The CDR3 DNA follows: TGTGCCATCAGTGAGGACAGGGGGACCACCGGGGAGCTGTTTTTT.

Here the CDR3 DNA reads TGCGCCAGCAGCTTGCAGGCCCCCCAAGAGACCCAGTACTTC. Its protein product is CASSLQAPQETQYF. The V gene is TRBV5-1, the J gene TRBJ2-5; no reliable D call. This CDR3 contains 14 residues. V was pared by 1 base and J by 1 base, with 8 bases between. The germline V gene has CDR1 SGHRS and CDR2 YFSETQ.

J is TRBJ1-3 and V is TRBV14; no clear D gene. Trimming cost V 8 bases and J 1 base, with 9 bases left between them. CDR3 length: 13 residues. Germline V gene lookup returns CDR1 SGHDN and CDR2 FVKESK. The CDR3 loop reads CASRLASGNTIYF. CDR3 DNA sequence: TGTGCCAGCCGTTTAGCGTCTGGAAACACCATATATTTT.